Listed below are T cell receptor beta chains from one sample, sequenced in a study of graft-versus-host responses after intestinal transplantation. Data came from immunoSEQ multiplex PCR; TCRdb stores just in-frame clones and leaves some out. The sample carries 15,000 to 20,000 clones, about nine tenths recorded once. The material was PBMCs, obtained less than 400 days after transplant. The receptors come from a human patient who received an intestinal transplant, so some T cells may come from the graft donor. CDR3s leave out the opening cysteine and the closing phenylalanine or tryptophan. A D gene is named only where the DNA matches it firmly.

d_gene	j_gene	v_gene	CDR3aa
TRBD2	TRBJ2-3	TRBV2	ASTGLAADTQY
.	TRBJ2-7	TRBV15	ATSRDSGPRSYEQY
TRBD2	TRBJ2-3	TRBV2	ASSRPPSGGDTQY
TRBD2	TRBJ2-1	TRBV11-3	ASSPPGGRVGEQF
TRBD2	TRBJ2-7	TRBV6-9	ASSYWTRGEQY
.	TRBJ2-2	TRBV27	ATIPGRWTGELF
.	TRBJ1-2	TRBV11-2	ASSQDTEAFYGYT
TRBD2	TRBJ2-3	TRBV6-5	ASSTSGTLTDTQY
.	TRBJ2-7	TRBV6-1	ASSPGATYEQY
.	TRBJ2-7	TRBV9	ASSVGSGRGEQY
TRBD2	TRBJ2-7	TRBV6-6	ASSGTSGSTYEQY
.	TRBJ2-7	TRBV5-5	ASSFSRQAYYEQY
TRBD2	TRBJ2-2	TRBV15	ATSRASGGAGELF
.	TRBJ2-2	TRBV5-1	ASSSDTFSGELF
.	TRBJ2-1	TRBV6-5	ASSSTGTAYNEQF
.	TRBJ1-2	TRBV5-1	ASSLGGARRGT
TRBD2	TRBJ2-1	TRBV2	ASSEAGTSGSYNEQF
.	TRBJ1-2	TRBV2	ASSDRFYGYT
TRBD2	TRBJ2-2	TRBV12-5	ASGLSTGTSVNTGELF
TRBD1	TRBJ2-6	TRBV6-4	ASSDGTGGSGANVLT
TRBD1	TRBJ1-1	TRBV6-1	ASSEGPDRGLEAF
.	TRBJ2-5	TRBV25-1	ASSPLGAETQY
.	TRBJ1-5	TRBV23-1	ANLRGEESNQPQH
.	TRBJ1-4	TRBV4-1	ASSQDPAGSNEKLF
TRBD2	TRBJ2-1	TRBV4-1	ASSRPLAGGRHNEQF
TRBD2	TRBJ2-5	TRBV4-1	ASSPKTTGTSGRVQETQY
TRBD2	TRBJ2-2	TRBV25-1	ATKTGTSGVNTGELF
.	TRBJ1-1	TRBV25-1	ASSVNTEAF
.	TRBJ1-3	TRBV7-9	ASSLGGVGNTIY
.	TRBJ2-3	TRBV6-5	ASEVSDTQY
.	TRBJ1-2	TRBV21-1	ASSTGQGSGYT
.	TRBJ2-2	TRBV6-1	ASSEAQTSRGAGGELF
.	TRBJ2-7	TRBV6-1	ASTGRTETEQY
.	TRBJ2-7	TRBV6-6	ASSYNYEQY
TRBD1	TRBJ1-1	TRBV15	ATSSTGVNTEAF
TRBD1	TRBJ2-7	TRBV6-4	ASSDSDRGEQY
.	TRBJ1-5	TRBV10-3	AISDTADSNQPQH
.	TRBJ2-5	TRBV7-3	ASSRSGSQETQY
.	TRBJ2-5	TRBV11-2	ASSLDQGQKTQY